This T cell receptor (beta chain) was recorded in a study of T cells after yellow fever vaccination. This CDR3 spans 12 amino acids. Trimming stripped 8 bases from V and 3 bases from J, with 7 bases between. Germline CDR1 is SGHVS and CDR2 is FQNEAQ. A single record per CDR3 protein comes from TCRdb applying MiXCR to the 5' RACE reads. The sample includes about 340,000 distinct CDR3 sequences, approximately 12% seen only once; the top ten take about 3%. V is TRBV7-8 and J is TRBJ1-4; D uncertain. The source is a man aged 18-30 years who received the YFV17D yellow fever vaccine. The sample here was CD4+ T cells sorted from PBMCs, taken 15 days after the yellow fever booster vaccination. CDR3 nucleotide sequence: TGTGCCAGCGGCGGTTCTAATGAAAAACTGTTTTTT. It encodes CASGGSNEKLFF. Combining the CDR3 with reference TRBV7-8 and TRBJ1-4 gives the whole variable domain GAGVSQSPRYKVAKRGQDVALRCDPISGHVSLFWYQQALGQGPEFLTYFQNEAQLDKSGLPSDRFFAERPEGSVSTLKIQRTQQEDSAVYLCASGGSNEKLFFGSGTQLSVL.